The 30 T cell receptor beta chains below all came from one sample that was sequenced in a study of cytomegalovirus exposure and HLA in healthy donors. The PCR ran on 60 Vbeta and 13 Jbeta primers. Only in-frame clones appear in the TCRdb table, and some are missing; sequencing was by immunoSEQ multiplex PCR. The repertoire holds about 130,000 clones, with roughly 80% as singletons. Specimen: PBMCs. The receptors were sampled from a young man in good health and CMV-seronegative.

The J gene is TRBJ1-1, the V gene TRBV11-2; TRBD1 might be the D (5 bases). The V end was cut by 3 bases, the J end by 1 base, with 12 bases between. The CDR3 loop spans 15 amino acids. Germline CDR1 and CDR2: SGHAT and FQNNGV. In DNA form, the CDR3 reads TGTGCCAGCAGCTTCGGGGGGGTCTCGAACACTGAAGCTTTCTTT. Translation: CASSFGGVSNTEAFF. Filled out from reference TRBV11-2 and TRBJ1-1, the complete variable domain reads EAGVAQSPRYKIIEKRQSVAFWCNPISGHATLYWYQQILGQGPKLLIQFQNNGVVDDSQLPKDRFSAERLKGVDSTLKIQPAKLEDSAVYLCASSFGGVSNTEAFFGQGTRLTVV.

The chain combines TRBV11-1 with TRBJ2-7; 12 bases align to TRBD2. The CDR3 has 16 residues. CDR1 SGHAT and CDR2 FQDESV come from the germline V gene (reference sequence). The junction had 9 bases not matched to a gene; V was cut back by 5 bases and J by 4 bases. The CDR3 region has the DNA TGTGCCAGCAGCCCTCGGACTAGCGGGGATCAATACGAGCAGTACTTC. Its protein is CASSPRTSGDQYEQYF.

The chain has TRBV19 and TRBJ2-4; TRBD1 agrees at 9 bases. The V gene's germline CDR1 is LNHDA and CDR2 SQIVND (reference sequence). Losses at the gene ends were 5 bases for V and 0 bases for J; bases not matched to a gene: 14. The CDR3 runs to 19 residues. The CDR3 nucleotides read TGTGCCAGTAGTCCCGCGGGACAGGGAATATTAATAGCCAAAAACATTCAGTACTTC. Its protein product is CASSPAGQGILIAKNIQYF. The full variable domain, completed using reference TRBV19 and TRBJ2-4, is DGGITQSPKYLFRKEGQNVTLSCEQNLNHDAMYWYRQDPGQGLRLIYYSQIVNDFQKGDIAEGYSVSREKKESFPLTVTSAQKNPTAFYLCASSPAGQGILIAKNIQYFGAGTRLSVL.

The chain joins TRBV6-1 to TRBJ1-1; 7 bases agree with TRBD1. J lost 6 bases, V lost 3 bases, and 4 bases had no gene match. The CDR3 has 13 residues. The V gene's germline CDR1 is MNHNS and CDR2 SASEGT. The CDR3 DNA sequence: TGTGCCAGCAGTGATAGGGGGCTCGCTGAAGCTTTCTTT. The encoded protein is CASSDRGLAEAFF.

This sequence joins TRBV6-1 and TRBJ1-2, with 8 bases matching TRBD1. Germline lookup yields CDR1 MNHNS and CDR2 SASEGT. The CDR3 sequence is 13 residues long. V dropped 5 bases and J dropped 4; count of bases not matched to a gene: 3. The DNA for the CDR3 is TGTGCCAGCAGTCCAGGGGGCGCCTATGGCTACACCTTC. This codes for CASSPGGAYGYTF.

This chain joins TRBV25-1 and TRBJ2-7; no firm D call. The V gene's germline CDR1 is MGHDK and CDR2 SYGVNS. V was pared by 2 bases and J by 3 bases, with 5 bases between. The CDR3 runs to 12 residues. In DNA form, the CDR3 reads TGTGCCAGCAGTGAACGTTTCTACGAGCAGTACTTC. It specifies CASSERFYEQYF.

V gene TRBV2 combines with J gene TRBJ1-1; a weak D match, TRBD1 (5 bases). The germline CDR1 and CDR2 sequences are SNHLY and FYNNEI. V lost 7 bases and J 10 bases, leaving 16 bases between the germline ends. This CDR3 comprises 12 residues. The CDR3 here is CASKRGPEIAFF. For the CDR3, the DNA is TGTGCCAGCAAGCGGGGCCCGGAGATAGCTTTCTTT.

The V call is TRBV2, the J call TRBJ2-1; 8 positions agree with TRBD2. Germline V gene lookup returns CDR1 SNHLY and CDR2 FYNNEI. Trimming took 4 bases from V and 3 from J; bases not matched to a gene: 5. The CDR3 length is 15 residues. This CDR3 reads CASSVNSGVYNEQFF. CDR3 bases: TGTGCCAGCAGTGTCAATAGCGGGGTCTACAATGAGCAGTTCTTC.

Notes on this clone: At the DNA level, this CDR3 is encoded by other sequences in the same sample as well. V is TRBV5-1 and J is TRBJ2-5, with 10 bases lining up with TRBD1. Germline lookup yields CDR1 SGHRS and CDR2 YFSETQ. CDR3 size: 16 residues. V lost 0 bases to trimming and J lost 2 bases; unmatched junction nucleotides: 4. The CDR3 sequence is CASSLGPGQGQETQYF. The CDR3 DNA is TGCGCCAGCAGCTTGGGTCCGGGACAGGGGCAAGAGACCCAGTACTTC.

The chain combines TRBV27 with TRBJ2-1; 9 nucleotides agree with TRBD2. Germline V lookup: CDR1 MNHEY, CDR2 SMNVEV (reference sequence). The J segment lost 1 base and the V segment lost 7 bases, leaving 20 bases of the junction unmatched. The CDR3 consists of 20 residues. The CDR3 coding sequence is TGTGCCAGCACCGGACAGGACATAGCGGGAGAGGGGAGGTCCTACAATGAGCAGTTCTTC. Translating gives CASTGQDIAGEGRSYNEQFF.

This clone was observed a single time. The rearrangement links TRBV11-2 to TRBJ2-1; 9 bases align to TRBD2. CDR1 is SGHAT, CDR2 FQNNGV, per germline. Germline trimming cut 1 base from V and 8 bases from J; bases unmatched to any gene: 6. This CDR3 spans 15 amino acids. CDR3 in amino acids: CASSLVGGREYEQFF. Written as DNA, the CDR3 is TGTGCCAGCAGCTTAGTCGGCGGGAGGGAATATGAGCAGTTCTTC.

DNA for the CDR3: TGCGCCAGCAGCTTGGGCACGGACAGGGTCTACGAGCAGTACTTC. Amino acids: CASSLGTDRVYEQYF. The J gene is TRBJ2-7, the V gene TRBV5-1; 8 bases are shared with TRBD1. V gave up 0 bases and J gave up 3 bases; unmatched junction bases: 5. CDR3 length: 15 residues. Germline V gene sequence: CDR1 SGHRS, CDR2 YFSETQ. Using reference TRBV5-1 and TRBJ2-7 for the parts outside the CDR3, the full variable domain is KAGVTQTPRYLIKTRGQQVTLSCSPISGHRSVSWYQQTPGQGLQFLFEYFSETQRNKGNFPGRFSGRQFSNSRSEMNVSTLELGDSALYLCASSLGTDRVYEQYFGPGTRLTVT.

V usage is TRBV6-1 and J usage is TRBJ1-4; the match to TRBD1 covers 7 bases. Germline CDR1 is MNHNS and CDR2 is SASEGT. J lost 6 bases, V lost 2 bases, and 6 bases had no gene match. The CDR3 runs 15 residues. CDR3 DNA sequence: TGTGCCAGCAGTGAATTCCGGCAGGGGGATGAAAAACTGTTTTTT. Translating it yields CASSEFRQGDEKLFF.

This chain links TRBV5-1 with TRBJ2-5, with 7 bases aligning to TRBD2. V lost 4 bases, J lost 3 bases, and 9 bases stayed unmatched. Germline V CDR1 and CDR2: SGHRS, YFSETQ. The CDR3 totals 15 residues. DNA for the CDR3: TGCGCCAGCAGCCCTGGTGGGGGGGGGAAAGAGACCCAGTACTTC. Its protein is CASSPGGGGKETQYF.

This clone was recorded once. The V call is TRBV11-2, the J call TRBJ2-6; 8 bases are a match to TRBD1. Looked up from germline, CDR1 is SGHAT and CDR2 is FQNNGV. J lost 0 bases, V lost 0 bases, and 7 bases had no gene match. The CDR3 has 19 amino acids. The CDR3 DNA follows: TGTGCCAGCAGCTTAGACCAGGGACAGGCAAACTCTGGGGCCAACGTCCTGACTTTC. Its protein is CASSLDQGQANSGANVLTF.

The gene calls are TRBV21-1 and TRBJ1-2; the D call TRBD1 from the table was never checked on the DNA. TRBV21-1 corresponds to a pseudogene. The CDR3 spans 11 residues. The DNA of the CDR3 is TGTGCCATGGGACAGGTCTATGGCTACACCTTC. Translating it yields CAMGQVYGYTF.

This sequence joins TRBV7-9 and TRBJ2-1; 8 nucleotides match TRBD2. CDR1 and CDR2 (germline): SEHNR, FQNEAQ (reference sequence). The V and J ends lost 2 bases and 5 bases, in that order; junction bases with no gene match: 2. There are 14 residues in the CDR3. The DNA for the CDR3 is TGTGCCAGCAGCTTACTAGCGGGTGACAATGAGCAGTTCTTC. Residues: CASSLLAGDNEQFF.

The V and J genes are TRBV4-1 and TRBJ2-3, with 12 bases fitting TRBD2. V was pared by 4 bases and J by 4 bases, with 6 bases of the junction left unmatched. The CDR3 covers 16 residues. Per germline, CDR1 MGHRA and CDR2 YSYEKL. The CDR3 region has the DNA TGCGCCAGCAGCCGAAGACTAGCGGGAGAATCAGATACGCAGTATTTT. Translating gives CASSRRLAGESDTQYF.

CDR3 bases: TGTGCCAGCAGCTTGACAGGCCCGCTAATGAACACTGAAGCTTTCTTT. Protein: CASSLTGPLMNTEAFF. This chain joins TRBV5-6 and TRBJ1-1; D may be TRBD1 (5 bases). The CDR3 length is 16 residues. Germline V gene sequence: CDR1 SGHDT, CDR2 YYEEEE. V gave up 1 base and J gave up 0 bases, with 13 bases separating them.

The chain couples TRBV29-1 to TRBJ2-2; perhaps TRBD2 as D (5 bases). Germline V CDR1 and CDR2: SQVTM, ANQGSEA. The CDR3 totals 16 residues. The V gene lost 6 bases and the J gene lost 2 bases, with 19 bases spanning the gap. The CDR3 loop is CSVQSAGVSNTGELFF. CDR3 sequence (DNA): TGCAGCGTCCAGAGTGCCGGGGTCTCAAACACCGGGGAGCTGTTTTTT.

J is TRBJ2-4 and V is TRBV5-1, with 8 bases fitting TRBD2. The CDR3 covers 19 residues. Germline V lookup: CDR1 SGHRS, CDR2 YFSETQ. Trimming cost V 0 bases and J 3 bases; bases outside gene matches: 14. This CDR3 is CASSLAAGGLKLVKNIQYF. As DNA, the CDR3 is TGCGCCAGCAGCTTGGCGGCGGGAGGATTGAAGTTGGTCAAAAACATTCAGTACTTC.

This clone was found a few times. The chain links TRBV6-1 to TRBJ2-7; TRBD2 matches at 9 bases. The CDR3 is made up of 15 amino acids. The V and J ends lost 8 bases and 4 bases, in that order; junction bases with no gene match: 12. Germline CDR1 is MNHNS and CDR2 is SASEGT. CDR3 coding DNA: TGTGCCAGCTCCCGGGCCCTAGCGGGACGATACGAGCAGTACTTC. This gives the protein CASSRALAGRYEQYF.

The V gene is TRBV10-1, the J gene TRBJ1-1; TRBD1 agrees at 7 bases. V was clipped by 8 bases and J by 4 bases; unmatched bases: 7. Germline CDR1 is WNHNN and CDR2 is SYGVQD (reference sequence). The CDR3 runs to 13 residues. The CDR3 loop is CASRSQGGTEAFF. Written as DNA, the CDR3 is TGCGCCAGCCGAAGCCAGGGGGGCACTGAAGCTTTCTTT.

This clone was counted a single time. V is TRBV29-1 and J is TRBJ1-2, with D perhaps TRBD1 (5 bases). The V and J ends lost 1 base and 7 bases respectively, with 13 bases between them. Germline CDR1 SQVTM, CDR2 ANQGSEA. The CDR3 spans 13 residues. CDR3 region: CSVEGGRGGGYTF. The CDR3 DNA sequence: TGCAGCGTTGAAGGGGGTCGGGGGGGTGGCTACACCTTC.

The chain couples TRBV9 to TRBJ2-1; D may be TRBD2 (6 bases). Germline V lookup: CDR1 SGDLS, CDR2 YYNGEE. The CDR3 covers 16 residues. Trimming cost V 3 bases and J 1 base, with 14 bases left between them. The CDR3 DNA follows: TGTGCCAGCAGCGCCCGTCGGGAGCAATCCTACAATGAGCAGTTCTTC. Its translation is CASSARREQSYNEQFF.

The rearrangement links TRBV7-3 to TRBJ2-2; 8 bases fit TRBD2. The ends lost 5 bases at V and 0 bases at J; junction bases unmatched: 5. Per germline, CDR1 SGHTA and CDR2 FQGTGA. The CDR3 totals 16 residues. The CDR3 reads CASSKGLGANTGELFF. For the CDR3, the DNA is TGTGCCAGCAGCAAGGGACTAGGCGCGAACACCGGGGAGCTGTTTTTT.

J is TRBJ2-3 and V is TRBV5-1, with 7 bases that match TRBD1. Germline CDR1 SGHRS, CDR2 YFSETQ. The CDR3 is 16 residues long. V was clipped by 2 bases and J by 8 bases; unmatched bases: 14. The CDR3 sequence: CASSFGDSTLMGTQYF. CDR3 nucleotides: TGCGCCAGCAGCTTCGGGGACAGCACCCTAATGGGTACGCAGTATTTT.

This sequence joins TRBV10-1 and TRBJ2-2; weak D call: TRBD2 (6 bases). In germline, CDR1 is WNHNN, CDR2 SYGVQD (reference sequence). The CDR3 sequence is 14 residues long. Between the trimmed V and J ends, which lost 6 bases and 3 bases, there was a span of 11 bases. This chain's CDR3 is CASSRDWDTGELFF. CDR3 DNA: TGCGCCAGCAGCCGGGACTGGGACACCGGGGAGCTGTTTTTT.

The chain employs TRBV28 and TRBJ2-5, with 7 bases fitting TRBD1. V gave up 10 bases and J gave up 2 bases; unmatched junction bases: 13. CDR1 is MDHEN, CDR2 SYDVKM, per germline. This CDR3 is built from 15 residues. In nucleotides, the CDR3 is TGTGCCAACTCCTTTTGGACAGGCGTACAAGAGACCCAGTACTTC. Residues: CANSFWTGVQETQYF. Full variable domain (outside the CDR3, taken from reference TRBV28 and TRBJ2-5): DVKVTQSSRYLVKRTGEKVFLECVQDMDHENMFWYRQDPGLGLRLIYFSYDVKMKEKGDIPEGYSVSREKKERFSLILESASTNQTSMYLCANSFWTGVQETQYFGPGTRLLVL.

This clone appeared a single time. The gene calls are TRBV19 and TRBJ2-1; D may be TRBD1 (6 bases). This CDR3 contains 15 residues. Trimming cost V 4 bases and J 4 bases, with 14 bases left between them. The germline V gene has CDR1 LNHDA and CDR2 SQIVND (reference sequence). CDR3 sequence: CASSRGQQGYNEQFF. CDR3 DNA: TGTGCCAGTAGTAGGGGACAACAGGGTTACAATGAGCAGTTCTTC. The entire variable domain, with the rest obtained from reference TRBV19 and TRBJ2-1, is as follows: DGGITQSPKYLFRKEGQNVTLSCEQNLNHDAMYWYRQDPGQGLRLIYYSQIVNDFQKGDIAEGYSVSREKKESFPLTVTSAQKNPTAFYLCASSRGQQGYNEQFFGPGTRLTVL.